These 10 T cell receptor beta chains were all obtained from the same sample, sequenced in a study of CD8+CD57+ T cells in acquired aplastic anemia. Genomic DNA, serving as template, underwent TCR beta VDJ and CDR3 profiling. Using its own MiXCR run on the reads, TCRdb lists one record per CDR3 protein. There are 180,000 or so distinct CDR3 sequences in the sample; approximately 46% occur only once, and approximately 2.9% lies in the top ten. The sequencing input was sorted CD4+, CD8+, or CD8+CD57+ T cells (not recorded which) from PBMCs. The receptors come from a human donor in good health.

The CDR3 region is CATSREARVGTEAFF. The CDR3 DNA reads TGTGCCACCAGCAGAGAAGCCAGGGTCGGTACTGAAGCTTTCTTT. The chain uses TRBV15 and TRBJ1-1, with a tentative D call TRBD1 (5 bases). V was shortened by 0 bases and J by 5 bases, with 13 bases between the two germline ends. Germline assignment: CDR1 LNHNV and CDR2 YYDKDF (reference sequence). The CDR3 runs 15 residues.

This clonotype was seen at least ten times. Mismatch with germline at one junction end may stem from a read error. The genes are TRBV7-2 and TRBJ2-7; TRBD2 matches at 9 bases. The CDR3 runs 14 residues. Germline V gives CDR1 SGHTA, CDR2 FQGNSA. The CDR3 reads CASSLAGSSYEQYF. CDR3 DNA sequence: TGTGCCAGCAGCCTAGCGGGAAGCTCCTACGAGCAGTACTTC.

This clonotype was observed many times. The rearrangement joins TRBV14 to TRBJ2-7; the D gene is possibly TRBD1 (6 bases). The V end was cut by 5 bases, the J end by 0 bases, with 17 bases between. This CDR3 region has 16 residues. Germline CDR1 and CDR2: SGHDN and FVKESK. The CDR3 loop is CASSFQGPYRSYEQYF. CDR3 in DNA: TGTGCCAGCAGCTTCCAGGGGCCTTACCGCTCCTACGAGCAGTACTTC.

To note about this clonotype: A clone one base away is much larger, so this may be a read error. The chain has TRBV11-2 and TRBJ1-4; tentative D call: TRBD1 (5 bases). Germline V gives CDR1 SGHAT, CDR2 FQNNGV. The CDR3 runs to 15 residues. The DNA for the CDR3 is TGTGCCAGCAGCATTACCGGGGCAGGATATGAAAGACTGTTTTTT. It translates to CASSITGAGYERLFF. Based on the CDR3 plus reference TRBV11-2 and TRBJ1-4, the full variable domain is EAGVAQSPRYKIIEKRQSVAFWCNPISGHATLYWYQQILGQGPKLLIQFQNNGVVDDSQLPKDRFSAERLKGVDSTLKIQPAKLEDSAVYLCASSITGAGYERLFFGSGTQLSVL.

This clonotype was observed once. The chain links TRBV19 to TRBJ2-2; D is perhaps TRBD2 (7 bases). The CDR3 totals 15 residues. Germline V lookup: CDR1 LNHDA, CDR2 SQIVND (reference sequence). The ends were cut back, 8 bases at V and 3 bases at J, with 16 bases in the middle. In nucleotides, the CDR3 is TGTGCCAGTGTAGGCGGAGGGGGGGACACCGGGGAGCTGTTTTTT. It yields the protein CASVGGGGDTGELFF.

Notes on this clonotype: A much larger clone is a single base away; this may be a read error. This rearrangement joins TRBV6-5 to TRBJ2-5; unclear D gene. This CDR3 region has 13 residues. Looked up from germline, CDR1 is MNHEY and CDR2 is SVGAGI. V was trimmed by 6 bases and J by 4 bases, leaving 12 bases between them. The CDR3, as DNA: TGTGCCAGCAGCCGCCAGCCGAGAGAGACCCAGTACTTC. Amino acid sequence: CASSRQPRETQYF.

This clonotype was seen a handful of times. The chain combines TRBV19 with TRBJ2-7; D is possibly TRBD2 (5 bases). Trimming removed 4 bases from V and 1 base from J, with 14 bases in between. This CDR3 region has 15 residues. Germline lookup yields CDR1 LNHDA and CDR2 SQIVND (reference sequence). CDR3 region: CASSRFGLGSYEQYF. CDR3 coding DNA: TGTGCCAGTAGTAGGTTTGGACTGGGGTCCTACGAGCAGTACTTC.

About this clonotype itself: Because it lacks the conserved phenylalanine or tryptophan at the end, this CDR3 is likely a read error. The rearrangement uses TRBV2 and TRBJ2-2; D is uncertain. V was clipped by 10 bases and J by 4 bases, with 10 bases between them. Germline lookup yields CDR1 SNHLY and CDR2 FYNNEI. The CDR3 extends over 12 amino acids. The chain's CDR3 is CATERVTGELFL. CDR3 sequence (DNA): TGTGCCACCGAAAGGGTCACCGGGGAGCTGTTTCTT.

The count of this clonotype is one. The chain employs TRBV7-6 and TRBJ1-2; D perhaps matches TRBD1 (5 bases). V lost 3 bases, J lost 8 bases, and 13 bases lay in between. The CDR3 length is 13 residues. Per germline, CDR1 SGHVS and CDR2 FNYEAQ. The CDR3 spells CASSFMPGRGYTF. The CDR3 DNA sequence: TGTGCCAGCAGCTTCATGCCGGGGCGCGGCTACACCTTC. Filled out from reference TRBV7-6 and TRBJ1-2, the complete variable domain reads GAGVSQSPRYKVTKRGQDVALRCDPISGHVSLYWYRQALGQGPEFLTYFNYEAQQDKSGLPNDRFSAERPEGSISTLTIQRTEQRDSAMYRCASSFMPGRGYTFGSGTRLTVV.

The chain uses TRBV25-1 and TRBJ1-1; perhaps TRBD1 as D (5 bases). Germline loops: CDR1 MGHDK, CDR2 SYGVNS. Between the trimmed V and J ends, which lost 7 bases and 7 bases, there was a span of 16 bases. CDR3 length: 13 amino acids. The CDR3 loop is CASTQAGKDEAFF. CDR3 coding DNA: TGTGCCAGCACCCAGGCAGGGAAGGATGAAGCTTTCTTT.